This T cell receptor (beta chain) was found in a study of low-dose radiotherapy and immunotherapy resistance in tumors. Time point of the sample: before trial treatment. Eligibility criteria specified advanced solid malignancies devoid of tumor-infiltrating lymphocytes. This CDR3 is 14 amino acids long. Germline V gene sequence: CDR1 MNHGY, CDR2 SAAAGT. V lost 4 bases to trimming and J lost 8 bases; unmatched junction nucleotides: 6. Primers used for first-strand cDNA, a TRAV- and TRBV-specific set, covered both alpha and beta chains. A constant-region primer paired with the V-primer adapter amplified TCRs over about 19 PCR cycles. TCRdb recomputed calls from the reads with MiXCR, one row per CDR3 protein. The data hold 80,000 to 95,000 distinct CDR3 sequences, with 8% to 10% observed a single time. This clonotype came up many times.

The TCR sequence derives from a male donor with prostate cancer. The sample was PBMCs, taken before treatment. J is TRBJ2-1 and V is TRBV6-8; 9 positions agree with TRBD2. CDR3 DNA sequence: TGTGCCAGCAGTTTAGCGGGGGCCTTACATGAGCAGTTCTTC. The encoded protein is CASSLAGALHEQFF.